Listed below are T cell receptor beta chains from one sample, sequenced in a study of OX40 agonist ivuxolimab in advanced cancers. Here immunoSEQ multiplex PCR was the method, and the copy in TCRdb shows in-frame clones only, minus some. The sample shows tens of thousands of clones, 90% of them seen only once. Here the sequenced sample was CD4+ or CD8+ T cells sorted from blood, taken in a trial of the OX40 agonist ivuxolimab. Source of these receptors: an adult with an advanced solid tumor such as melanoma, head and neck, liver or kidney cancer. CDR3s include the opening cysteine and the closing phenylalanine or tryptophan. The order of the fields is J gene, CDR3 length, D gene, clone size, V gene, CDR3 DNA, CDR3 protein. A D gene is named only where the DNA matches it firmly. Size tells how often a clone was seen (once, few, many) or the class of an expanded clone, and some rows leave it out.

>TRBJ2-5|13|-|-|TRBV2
TGTGCCAGCAGTGACGGGACCGGAGAGACCCAGTACTTC
CASSDGTGETQYF
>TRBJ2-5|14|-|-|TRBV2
TGTGCCAGCAGCGACACAGGGATCCAAGAGACCCAGTACTTC
CASSDTGIQETQYF
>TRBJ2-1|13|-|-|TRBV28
TGTGCCAGCAGTTTAGCTTCGAGGAGTGAGCAGTTCTTC
CASSLASRSEQFF
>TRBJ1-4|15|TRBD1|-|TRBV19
TGTGCCAGTAGTAGCAGGGGGCTTGCTAATGAAAAACTGTTTTTT
CASSSRGLANEKLFF
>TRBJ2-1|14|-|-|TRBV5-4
TGTGCCAGCAGCTTGGCTTCCAGAGACAATGAGCAGTTCTTC
CASSLASRDNEQFF
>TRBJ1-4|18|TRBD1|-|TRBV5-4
TGTGCCAGCAGCCAGTTCACCGGGACAGGGGGCTATAATGAAAAACTGTTTTTT
CASSQFTGTGGYNEKLFF
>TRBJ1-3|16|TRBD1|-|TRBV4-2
TGTGCCAGCAGCCAAGTGGGGACAGAGGGACGAGGCACCATATATTTT
CASSQVGTEGRGTIYF
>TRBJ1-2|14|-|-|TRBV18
TGTGCCAGCTCACCAAACAGGGTAGACTATGGCTACACCTTC
CASSPNRVDYGYTF
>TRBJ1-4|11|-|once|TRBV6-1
TGTGCCAGCAGTTACAATGAAAAACTGTTTTTT
CASSYNEKLFF
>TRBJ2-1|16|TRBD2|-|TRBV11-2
TGTGCCAGCAGCCCCCGCGGGGGGAGCTCCTACAATGAGCAGTTCTTC
CASSPRGGSSYNEQFF
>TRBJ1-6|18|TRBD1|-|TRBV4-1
TGCGCCAGCAGTCCCGGACCGGGACAGGGGGCAGGTAATTCACCCCTCCACTTT
CASSPGPGQGAGNSPLHF
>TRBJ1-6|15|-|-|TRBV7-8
TGTGCCAGCAGCTCCAAGGGGAGAATTAATTCACCCCTCCACTTT
CASSSKGRINSPLHF
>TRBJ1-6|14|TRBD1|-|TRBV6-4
TGTGCCAGCAGCCGGGGACAGGAGAATTCACCCCTCCACTTT
CASSRGQENSPLHF
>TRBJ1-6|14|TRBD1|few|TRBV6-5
TGTGCCAGCAGCTCCGGGACAGCAGCATTGCCCCTCCACTTT
CASSSGTAALPLHF
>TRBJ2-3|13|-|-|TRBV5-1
TGCGCCAGAAAAAACAGGGTCGCAGATACGCAGTATTTT
CARKNRVADTQYF
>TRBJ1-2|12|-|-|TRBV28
TGTGCCAGCGCTAGGCAGGACCCTGGCTACACCTTC
CASARQDPGYTF
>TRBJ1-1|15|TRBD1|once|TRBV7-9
TGTGCCAGCAGCTCATACAGGGGGCTGAACACTGAAGCTTTCTTT
CASSSYRGLNTEAFF
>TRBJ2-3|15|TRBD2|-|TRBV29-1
TGCAGCGTGGCCGGGACTAGCGGGGACACAGATACGCAGTATTTT
CSVAGTSGDTDTQYF
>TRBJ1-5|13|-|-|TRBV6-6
TGTGCCAGCAAGAACCCCCTCAATCAGCCCCAGCATTTT
CASKNPLNQPQHF
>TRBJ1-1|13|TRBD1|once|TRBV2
TGTGCCAGCAACGACAGGGCGAACACTGAAGCTTTCTTT
CASNDRANTEAFF
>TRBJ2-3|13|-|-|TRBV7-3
TGTGCCAGCAGCTTCGCAGCAGCAGATACGCAGTATTTT
CASSFAAADTQYF
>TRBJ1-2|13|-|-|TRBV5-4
TGTGCCAGCAGCTTGGACAGCAGCTATGGCTACACCTTC
CASSLDSSYGYTF
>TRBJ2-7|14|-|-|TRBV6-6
TGTGCCAGCAGTACCCCGTCCAGCTCCTACGAGCAGTACTTC
CASSTPSSSYEQYF
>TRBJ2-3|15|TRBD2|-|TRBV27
TGTGCCAGCAGTACCCTAGCGGGGGCCTCCCATACGCAGTATTTT
CASSTLAGASHTQYF
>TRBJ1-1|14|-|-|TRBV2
TGTGCCAGCAGTTTGACTGCGCAGAACACTGAAGCTTTCTTT
CASSLTAQNTEAFF
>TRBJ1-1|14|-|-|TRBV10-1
TGCGCCAGCAGTGAACGGATAGCCCCAGCGGAAGCTTTCTTT
CASSERIAPAEAFF
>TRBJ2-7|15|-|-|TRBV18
TGTGCCAGCTCACCACCTGGGGTTGGAGTCTACGAGCAGTACTTC
CASSPPGVGVYEQYF